This T cell receptor (beta chain) is drawn from a study of technical replicates of blood from a handful of donors. Data came from immunoSEQ multiplex PCR; TCRdb stores just in-frame clones and leaves some out. Among under 90,000 clones listed, 95% to 97% were seen once. This CDR3 is 15 amino acids long. The ends were cut back, 0 bases at V and 0 bases at J, with 8 bases in the middle. Germline V lookup: CDR1 KGHSH, CDR2 LQKENI. Source material: T cells isolated from PBMCs. The receptor was derived from a human donor in good health. The chain employs TRBV18 and TRBJ1-2; TRBD1 might be the D (5 bases). The CDR3 spells CASSPPRGPNYGYTF. For the CDR3, the DNA is TGTGCCAGCTCACCACCGCGGGGCCCTAACTATGGCTACACCTTC.